These 26 T cell receptor beta chains were all obtained from the same sample, sequenced in a study of T-cell memory formation after mild COVID-19. TCRdb used MiXCR to reprocess the 5' RACE reads, holding one entry per CDR3 protein. The repertoire holds 450,000 to 650,000 distinct CDR3 sequences, about a fifth seen once, with about an eighth in the top ten. What was sequenced was PBMCs or a T cell subset sorted from them (not recorded which). The receptors were sampled from an adult woman who had mild COVID-19 (a few samples of this study predate the infection). Cell type and time point are not known.

The rearrangement joins TRBV12-3 or TRBV12-4 to TRBJ1-2; D gene ambiguous. The V and J ends lost 11 bases and 3 bases respectively, with 13 bases between them. The CDR3 has 12 amino acids. The CDR3, as DNA: TGTGCCGTGCGCTGGGAAGACTATGGCTACACCTTC. Amino acid sequence: CAVRWEDYGYTF.

There are a few counts of this clonotype. The chain couples TRBV6-4 to TRBJ2-2; TRBD1 agrees at 11 bases. This CDR3 spans 15 amino acids. Trimming at V came to 2 bases and at J to 4 bases, leaving 0 bases not matched to a gene. CDR1 and CDR2 from the germline V gene are MRHNA and SNTAGT. The CDR3 region is CASSDGTGGTGELFF. As DNA, the CDR3 is TGTGCCAGCAGTGACGGGACAGGGGGCACCGGGGAGCTGTTTTTT.

CDR3 region: CASSQPSLRGLTGELFF. The CDR3 region has the DNA TGTGCCAGCAGTCAGCCGAGCCTCAGGGGTTTGACCGGGGAGCTGTTTTTT. The chain employs TRBV12-3 or TRBV12-4 and TRBJ2-2, with D maybe TRBD1 (6 bases). Trimming stripped 5 bases from V and 5 bases from J, with 21 bases between. The CDR3 is made up of 17 amino acids.

This clonotype was observed a handful of times. V usage is TRBV24-1 and J usage is TRBJ2-3; the match to TRBD2 covers 9 bases. This CDR3 contains 18 residues. Losses at the gene ends were 3 bases for V and 4 bases for J; bases not matched to a gene: 13. Germline V gene lookup returns CDR1 KGHDR and CDR2 SFDVKD. The CDR3 here is CATSDPREREALADTQYF. CDR3 coding DNA: TGTGCCACCAGTGATCCGCGGGAGCGGGAGGCCCTCGCAGATACGCAGTATTTT.

This clonotype was detected ten times or more. The gene calls are TRBV19 and TRBJ1-2; TRBD1 agrees at 10 bases. Trimming cost V 6 bases and J 7 bases; bases outside gene matches: 8. CDR3 length: 14 residues. Germline V lookup: CDR1 LNHDA, CDR2 SQIVND (reference sequence). CDR3 sequence reads: CASSPGQGLGGYTF. The CDR3 coding sequence is TGTGCCAGTAGCCCGGGACAGGGGTTAGGTGGCTACACCTTC.

This clonotype was observed a few times. This chain joins TRBV4-3 and TRBJ2-4, with D perhaps matching TRBD1 (6 bases). The CDR3 extends over 15 amino acids. The V end was cut by 0 bases, the J end by 2 bases, with 8 bases between. Germline V gene lookup returns CDR1 LGHNA and CDR2 YSLEER. The CDR3 loop is CASSQDTGTKNIQYF. The DNA for the CDR3 is TGCGCCAGCAGCCAAGATACAGGGACCAAAAACATTCAGTACTTC.

The chain links TRBV12-3 or TRBV12-4 to TRBJ1-2; TRBD1 is a possible D gene (5 bases). Trimming shortened V by 6 bases and J by 2 bases, and 10 bases separated the two germline ends. The CDR3 length is 13 residues. This CDR3 reads CASSPWGNYGYTF. The CDR3, as DNA: TGTGCCAGCAGCCCCTGGGGGAACTATGGCTACACCTTC.

The genes are TRBV20-1 and TRBJ2-5; 7 nucleotides match TRBD2. Trimming at V came to 1 base and at J to 7 bases, leaving 18 bases not matched to a gene. The CDR3 contains 17 residues. Germline CDR1 and CDR2: DFQATT and SNEGSKA (reference sequence). CDR3 coding DNA: TGCAGTGCTAGAGGCCTGGGGCGGGGGACCCAAGACGGGACCCAGTACTTC. It codes for CSARGLGRGTQDGTQYF.

J is TRBJ1-6 and V is TRBV4-1, with TRBD1 matching over 7 bases. V shed 1 base, J shed 6 bases, and the junction held 15 bases outside the gene matches. The CDR3 is 19 residues long. The germline V gene has CDR1 MGHRA and CDR2 YSYEKL. The CDR3 loop is CASSQGPLGTEGPNSPLHF. The CDR3 coding sequence is TGCGCCAGCAGCCAAGGGCCCCTCGGGACAGAGGGACCTAATTCACCCCTCCACTTT.

This clonotype was counted only a few times. The rearrangement joins TRBV6-2 or TRBV6-3 to TRBJ1-1; D is uncertain. Germline assignment: CDR1 MNHEY and CDR2 SVGEGT. This CDR3 has 16 amino acids. Trimming removed 7 bases at V and 6 bases at J, with 24 bases between. CDR3 amino acids: CASTRGPVEGSSEAFF. The CDR3 nucleotides read TGTGCCAGCACTCGTGGCCCCGTTGAGGGTAGTTCTGAAGCTTTCTTT.

This clonotype has only a few counts. V usage is TRBV7-6 and J usage is TRBJ2-2, with TRBD2 matching over 8 bases. Per the germline V gene, CDR1 is SGHVS and CDR2 is FNYEAQ. The length of the CDR3 is 18 residues. Trimming removed 1 base from V and 6 bases from J; junction bases left unmatched: 13. The CDR3 loop reads CASSLEVGLAGRAGELFF. CDR3 coding DNA: TGTGCCAGCAGCTTAGAAGTCGGGCTAGCGGGTAGGGCCGGGGAGCTGTTTTTT.

The chain joins TRBV12-3 or TRBV12-4 to TRBJ1-3; D call uncertain. The CDR3 spans 13 residues. The V and J ends lost 3 bases and 4 bases respectively, with 7 bases between them. The CDR3 here is CASSFLEGNTIYF. CDR3 bases: TGTGCCAGCAGTTTTTTGGAGGGAAACACCATATATTTT.

The sample holds a few counts of this clonotype. V is TRBV12-3 or TRBV12-4 and J is TRBJ2-3; D is ambiguous. The CDR3 spans 15 residues. V was pared by 8 bases and J by 4 bases, with 19 bases between. In DNA form, the CDR3 reads TGTGCCAGCTCGACTCGCCCCGCACCCCCAGATACGCAGTATTTT. Its protein is CASSTRPAPPDTQYF.

The chain combines TRBV29-1 with TRBJ2-2; TRBD2 agrees at 12 bases. V trimming: 6 bases; J trimming: 5 bases; junction bases outside the gene matches: 13. In germline, CDR1 is SQVTM, CDR2 ANQGSEA. This CDR3 has 17 residues. The CDR3 sequence: CSVRRTSGNRGTGELFF. The CDR3 nucleotides are TGCAGCGTCCGTCGGACTAGCGGGAACCGGGGAACCGGGGAGCTGTTTTTT.

This clonotype was seen a few times. The J gene is TRBJ2-1, the V gene TRBV5-1, with 9 bases aligning to TRBD2. Germline V gene sequence: CDR1 SGHRS, CDR2 YFSETQ. V trimming: 2 bases; J trimming: 6 bases; junction bases outside the gene matches: 9. There are 16 residues in the CDR3. CDR3 sequence (DNA): TGCGCCAGCAGCTTTCTGACTAGCGGAAACTCCAATGAGCAGTTCTTC. Translation gives CASSFLTSGNSNEQFF.

J is TRBJ2-4 and V is TRBV4-2; TRBD2 might be the D (6 bases). This CDR3 comprises 14 residues. V was trimmed by 2 bases and J by 7 bases, leaving 12 bases between them. CDR1 is LGHNA, CDR2 YNFKEQ, per germline. The CDR3 DNA is TGTGCCAGCAGCCAAAGGTCGGGGGTTAACATTCAGTACTTC. Protein: CASSQRSGVNIQYF.

V gene TRBV20-1 combines with J gene TRBJ2-1; a weak D match, TRBD2 (6 bases). V was clipped by 0 bases and J by 5 bases, with 14 bases between them. There are 15 residues in the CDR3. The germline V gene has CDR1 DFQATT and CDR2 SNEGSKA (reference sequence). The chain's CDR3 is CSARDPGRGNNEQFF. The CDR3 DNA reads as TGCAGTGCTAGAGATCCGGGGCGGGGAAACAATGAGCAGTTCTTC.

To note about this clonotype: One end of the junction varies from germline; a read error may be responsible. The V and J genes are TRBV13 and TRBJ2-3, with D perhaps matching TRBD2 (6 bases). CDR3 size: 20 residues. Germline V gives CDR1 PRHDT, CDR2 FYEKMQ (reference sequence). The CDR3 nucleotides read TGTGCCAGCAGCTTAGAGAGATCTAGCGCGAGAATTACTAGCACAGATACGCGGTATTTT. Its protein product is CASSLERSSARITSTDTRYF.

This clonotype was observed a handful of times. At one boundary the junction diverges from the germline segment, which might be a read error. The chain uses TRBV7-7 and TRBJ2-2; TRBD1 is a possible D gene (5 bases). The germline gives CDR1 SSHAT, CDR2 FNYEAQ (reference sequence). CDR3 size: 14 residues. Here the CDR3 DNA reads TGTGCTAGCAGCTTAGGTGGCAGGGCCGGGGAGCTGTTTTTT. Amino acid sequence: CASSLGGRAGELFF.

This clonotype was seen more than once but under ten times. This rearrangement joins TRBV4-3 to TRBJ2-1; TRBD2 aligns across 13 bases. CDR1 is LGHNA and CDR2 is YSLEER in the germline V gene. J lost 10 bases, V lost 1 base, and 7 bases had no gene match. CDR3 length: 16 amino acids. Here the CDR3 reads CASSQGLAGGSEEQFF. In DNA, the CDR3 is TGCGCCAGCAGCCAAGGACTAGCGGGAGGAAGTGAGGAGCAGTTCTTC.

This clonotype was detected a few times. The chain has TRBV24-1 and TRBJ1-1, with D possibly being TRBD1 (6 bases). The CDR3 has 12 residues. Germline V gene sequence: CDR1 KGHDR, CDR2 SFDVKD. V was trimmed by 4 bases and J by 8 bases, leaving 10 bases between them. CDR3 coding DNA: TGTGCCACCAGTGACCCCGGGACAGAAGCTTTCTTT. Its protein product is CATSDPGTEAFF.

There are a few counts of this clonotype. V and J are TRBV19 and TRBJ1-5; tentatively, D is TRBD1 (6 bases). This CDR3 has 14 residues. CDR1 is LNHDA, CDR2 SQIVND, per germline (reference sequence). Trimming stripped 4 bases from V and 6 bases from J, with 13 bases between. DNA of the CDR3: TGTGCCAGTAGTAGGCAGGGGACGGGTCAGCCCCAGCATTTT. This sequence encodes CASSRQGTGQPQHF.

This clonotype turned up a few times. This chain uses TRBV5-1 with TRBJ1-5, with 11 bases matching TRBD1. Germline CDR1 and CDR2: SGHRS and YFSETQ. The CDR3 spans 16 residues. V lost 5 bases to trimming and J lost 7 bases; unmatched junction nucleotides: 11. The CDR3 sequence is CASSPDGQGAGQPQHF. For the CDR3, the DNA is TGCGCCAGCAGTCCCGACGGACAGGGGGCCGGCCAGCCCCAGCATTTT.

The CDR3 nucleotides read TGTGCCAGCAGCCCGTCGAGTCCCTACCGGGACTCCTCCTACGAGCAGTACTTC. Translating it yields CASSPSSPYRDSSYEQYF. V gene TRBV5-5 combines with J gene TRBJ2-7, with D possibly being TRBD2 (6 bases). Trimming cost V 4 bases and J 0 bases, with 23 bases left between them. The CDR3 sequence is 18 residues long. CDR1 is SGHKS and CDR2 is YYEKEE in the germline V gene (reference sequence). The whole variable domain, remainder taken from reference TRBV5-5 and TRBJ2-7, is DAGVTQSPTHLIKTRGQQVTLRCSPISGHKSVSWYQQVLGQGPQFIFQYYEKEERGRGNFPDRFSARQFPNYSSELNVNALLLGDSALYLCASSPSSPYRDSSYEQYFGPGTRLTVT.

The chain couples TRBV20-1 to TRBJ2-1; a weak D match, TRBD2 (5 bases). Per germline, CDR1 DFQATT and CDR2 SNEGSKA (reference sequence). CDR3 length: 12 amino acids. V was shortened by 6 bases and J by 5 bases, with 11 bases between the two germline ends. CDR3 sequence (DNA): TGCAGTGCCTCGGGAAGGGACAATGAGCAGTTCTTC. This encodes CSASGRDNEQFF.

The chain employs TRBV9 and TRBJ2-3; TRBD2 aligns across 10 bases. V trimming: 3 bases; J trimming: 3 bases; junction bases outside the gene matches: 4. Germline V gene sequence: CDR1 SGDLS, CDR2 YYNGEE. The CDR3 contains 15 residues. The CDR3: CASSDSGRMTDTQYF. The CDR3 nucleotides are TGTGCCAGCAGCGATAGCGGGAGGATGACAGATACGCAGTATTTT.